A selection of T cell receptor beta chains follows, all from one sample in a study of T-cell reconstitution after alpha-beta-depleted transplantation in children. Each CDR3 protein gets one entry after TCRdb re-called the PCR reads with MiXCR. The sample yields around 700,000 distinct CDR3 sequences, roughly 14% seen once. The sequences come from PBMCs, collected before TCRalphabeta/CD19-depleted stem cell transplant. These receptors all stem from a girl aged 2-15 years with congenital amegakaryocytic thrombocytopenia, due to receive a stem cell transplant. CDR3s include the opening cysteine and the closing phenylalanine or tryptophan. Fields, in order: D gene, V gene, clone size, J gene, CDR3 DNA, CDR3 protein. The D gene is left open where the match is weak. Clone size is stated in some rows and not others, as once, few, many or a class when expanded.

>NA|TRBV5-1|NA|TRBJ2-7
TGCGCCAGCAGCTTGGGAGAGGAGCAGTACTTC
CASSLGEEQYF
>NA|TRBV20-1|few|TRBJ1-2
TGCAGTGCTACAGGGTTCGGCTATGGCTACACCTTC
CSATGFGYGYTF
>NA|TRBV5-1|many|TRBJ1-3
TGCGCCAGCAGCTTGGAAACCCCGGGAGGAAACACCATATATTTT
CASSLETPGGNTIYF
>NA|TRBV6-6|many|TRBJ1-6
TGTGCCAGCAGTTACGGGGACAATTCACCCCTCCACTTT
CASSYGDNSPLHF
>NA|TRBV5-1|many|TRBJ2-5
TGCGCCAGCAGCTTGCCGCCAGAACAAGAGACCCAGTACTTC
CASSLPPEQETQYF
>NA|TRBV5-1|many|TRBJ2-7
TGCGCCAGCAGCTTGGAATCAGGTTACGAGCAGTACTTC
CASSLESGYEQYF
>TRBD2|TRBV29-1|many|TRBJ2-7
TGCAGCGTTGGGACTAGCGGACCCTACGAGCAGTACTTC
CSVGTSGPYEQYF
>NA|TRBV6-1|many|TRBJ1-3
TGTGCCAGCAGTGAATTCCGCGGCTCGTTCTCTGGAAACACCATATATTTT
CASSEFRGSFSGNTIYF
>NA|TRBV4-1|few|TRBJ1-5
TGCGCCAGCAGCCCCGGGATCTTTAGCAATCAGCCCCAGCATTTT
CASSPGIFSNQPQHF
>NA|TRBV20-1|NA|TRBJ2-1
TGCAGTGCTTTTCCTCTGAGTGAGCAGTTCTTC
CSAFPLSEQFF
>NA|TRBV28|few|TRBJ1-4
TGTGCCAGCAGTTTCGATATGGTTGGAGGGTCTCTTGAAAAACTGTTTTTT
CASSFDMVGGSLEKLFF
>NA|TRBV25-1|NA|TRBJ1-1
TGTGCCAGCAGTAAACTCACTGAAGCTTTCTTT
CASSKLTEAFF
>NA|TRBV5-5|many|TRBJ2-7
TGTGCCAGCGCCACAGTTCCAGGGTCTGCCGAGCAGTACTTC
CASATVPGSAEQYF
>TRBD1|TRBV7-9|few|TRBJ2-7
TGTGCCAGCAGCTTAGTTGGCAGGGGGCTCCACGAGCAGTACTTC
CASSLVGRGLHEQYF
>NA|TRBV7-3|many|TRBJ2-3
TGTGCCAGCAGCCGTTCCGGGGGACGAGATACGCAGTATTTT
CASSRSGGRDTQYF
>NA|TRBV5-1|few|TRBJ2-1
TGCGCCAGCAGCTTGGAACGGGGCCTCACCAATGAGCAGTTCTTC
CASSLERGLTNEQFF
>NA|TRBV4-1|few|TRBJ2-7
TGCGCCAGCAGCCATGTCAGCTCCTACGAGCAGTACTTC
CASSHVSSYEQYF
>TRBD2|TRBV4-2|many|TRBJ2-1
TGTGCCAGCAGCCAAGTTACCCGGACTAGCGGGGGGAAGGTCTACAATGAGCAGTTCTTC
CASSQVTRTSGGKVYNEQFF
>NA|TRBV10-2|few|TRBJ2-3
TGCGCCAGCAGTTCCTCAGAGGGGGGCACGCAGTATTTT
CASSSSEGGTQYF
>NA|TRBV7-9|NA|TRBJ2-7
TGTGCCAGCAGCTTAGCGGTTCTCGACGAGCAGTACTTC
CASSLAVLDEQYF
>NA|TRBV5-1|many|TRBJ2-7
TGCGCCAGCAGCTCAACTAGAACCTACGAGCAGTACTTC
CASSSTRTYEQYF
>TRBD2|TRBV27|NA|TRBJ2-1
TGTGCCAGCAGTTTATCGGCGGGAGCGTTCAATGAGCAGTTCTTC
CASSLSAGAFNEQFF